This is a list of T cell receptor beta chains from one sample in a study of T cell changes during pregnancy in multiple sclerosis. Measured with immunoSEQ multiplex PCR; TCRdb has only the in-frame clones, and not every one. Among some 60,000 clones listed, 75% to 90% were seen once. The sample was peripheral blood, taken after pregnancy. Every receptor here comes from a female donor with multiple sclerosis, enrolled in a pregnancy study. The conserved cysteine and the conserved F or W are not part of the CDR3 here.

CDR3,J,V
ASSGRGSSYEQY,TRBJ2-7,TRBV6-1
ASSVRLAGGPTGELF,TRBJ2-2,TRBV9
ASSQRDRSPEQY,TRBJ2-7,TRBV4-2
ASRALNYEQY,TRBJ2-7,TRBV28
ASQQGNYGYT,TRBJ1-2,TRBV5-6
ASSGEPYSKAF,TRBJ1-1,TRBV10-1
ASSAGGARSDEQF,TRBJ2-1,TRBV5-1
ASSLDTLRGTEAF,TRBJ1-1,TRBV11-1
ASSYSIASTDTQY,TRBJ2-3,TRBV6-5
ASKRDRELGEQY,TRBJ2-7,TRBV2
ASSYSQTGSRYGYT,TRBJ1-2,TRBV6-5
ASGLLTQETQY,TRBJ2-5,TRBV7-6
ASSGQGLETQY,TRBJ2-5,TRBV5-1
ASSQVAGIAGTYEQY,TRBJ2-7,TRBV7-2
ASSLSSGVSGYT,TRBJ1-2,TRBV27
ATSRHTGSSYNEQF,TRBJ2-1,TRBV15
ASSYGFRFDGYT,TRBJ1-2,TRBV6-5
ASSGAPSTYSNQPQH,TRBJ1-5,TRBV28
ASSQRVTNTGELF,TRBJ2-2,TRBV5-1
AIRDRGHNGYT,TRBJ1-2,TRBV10-3
ASSPGQGTLNEQF,TRBJ2-1,TRBV18
ASSFDTYGTQY,TRBJ2-5,TRBV5-4
AIGYLDRGGEKLF,TRBJ1-4,TRBV10-3
SASEGTQY,TRBJ2-5,TRBV20-1
ASSDGGWTEAF,TRBJ1-1,TRBV19
ASSLGQGAGDTQY,TRBJ2-3,TRBV5-1
ASIPPIQSGNTIY,TRBJ1-3,TRBV6-6
ASSRRGGLAGEGTQY,TRBJ2-5,TRBV28
ASSESRLAASTDTQY,TRBJ2-3,TRBV2